These T cell receptor beta chains were read from a single sample in a study of blood T cell dynamics during melanoma immunotherapy. Using immunoSEQ multiplex PCR, the repertoire was profiled, and TCRdb retains in-frame clones only, with some absent. The data show some 15,000 clones, approximately 90% seen once. The sequencing here drew on effector memory CD8+ T cells from blood, taken from a patient treated with checkpoint blockade. The receptors stem from a human donor with melanoma. Each CDR3 is given with its conserved first and last residue. Fields, in order: D gene, J gene, V gene, clone size, CDR3 protein, CDR3 DNA. D genes are given only for firm matches. A row's size may be missing; if present it is once, few, many or a size class.

>TRBD2|TRBJ2-3|TRBV19|.
CASSTASGSTDTQYF
TGTGCCAGTAGTACGGCTAGCGGGAGCACAGATACGCAGTATTTT
>TRBD1|TRBJ2-3|TRBV19|once
CASSSGGPDTQYF
TGTGCCAGTAGCTCAGGGGGCCCGGATACGCAGTATTTT
>.|TRBJ1-4|TRBV2|.
CASSEWVRTVPTNEKLFF
TGTGCCAGCAGTGAATGGGTCCGGACAGTCCCAACTAATGAAAAACTGTTTTTT
>TRBD1|TRBJ2-2|TRBV11-3|.
CASSSRGSRTGELFF
TGTGCCAGCAGCTCCAGGGGGTCGCGAACCGGGGAGCTGTTTTTT
>TRBD2|TRBJ2-5|TRBV7-9|.
CATELAGETQYF
TGTGCCACCGAACTAGCGGGGGAGACCCAGTACTTC
>.|TRBJ1-5|TRBV6-1|.
CASSEEGPYWPQHF
TGTGCCAGCAGTGAAGAGGGGCCTTACTGGCCCCAGCATTTT
>.|TRBJ2-3|TRBV9|.
CASSVSGTDTQYF
TGTGCCAGCAGCGTATCAGGGACAGATACGCAGTATTTT
>.|TRBJ1-6|TRBV10-1|.
CATPGGGNSPLHF
TGCGCCACCCCGGGAGGGGGTAATTCACCCCTCCACTTT
>TRBD1|TRBJ2-7|TRBV5-1|.
CASSFGTGDHEQYF
TGCGCCAGCAGCTTTGGGACAGGGGACCACGAGCAGTACTTC
>.|TRBJ1-3|TRBV7-8|.
CASSFYGSGNTIYF
TGTGCCAGCAGCTTCTATGGCTCTGGAAACACCATATATTTT
>TRBD2|TRBJ2-7|TRBV4-2|.
CASSQDRRLADTYEQYF
TGTGCCAGCAGCCAAGATCGAAGACTAGCGGATACCTACGAGCAGTACTTC
>TRBD2|TRBJ2-7|TRBV5-6|.
CASSGGLAGGLPYEQYF
TGTGCCAGCAGCGGGGGACTAGCGGGAGGACTCCCCTACGAGCAGTACTTC
>TRBD2|TRBJ2-1|TRBV27|.
CATGLAGNNEQFF
TGTGCCACGGGACTAGCCGGGAACAATGAGCAGTTCTTC
>TRBD1|TRBJ2-1|TRBV7-9|.
CASSSPGQGVPEQFF
TGTGCCAGCAGCTCGCCGGGACAGGGTGTCCCTGAGCAGTTCTTC
>.|TRBJ2-1|TRBV27|.
CASSDPFGEQFF
TGTGCCAGCAGTGACCCGTTTGGTGAGCAGTTCTTC
>.|TRBJ2-1|TRBV29-1|.
CSVKYERSSYNEQFF
TGCAGCGTTAAATACGAGCGGTCCTCCTACAATGAGCAGTTCTTC